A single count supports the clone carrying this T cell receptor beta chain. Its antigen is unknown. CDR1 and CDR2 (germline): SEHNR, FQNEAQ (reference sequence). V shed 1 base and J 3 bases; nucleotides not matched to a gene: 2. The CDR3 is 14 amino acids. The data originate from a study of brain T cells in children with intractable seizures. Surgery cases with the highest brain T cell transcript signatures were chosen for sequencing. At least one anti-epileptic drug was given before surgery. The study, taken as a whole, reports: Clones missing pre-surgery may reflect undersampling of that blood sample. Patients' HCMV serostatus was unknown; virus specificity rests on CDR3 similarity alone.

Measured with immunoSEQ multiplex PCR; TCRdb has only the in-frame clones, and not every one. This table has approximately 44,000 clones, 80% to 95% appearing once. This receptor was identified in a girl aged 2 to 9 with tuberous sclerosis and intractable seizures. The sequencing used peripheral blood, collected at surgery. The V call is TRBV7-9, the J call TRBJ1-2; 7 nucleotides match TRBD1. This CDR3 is CASSLEQGYYGYTF. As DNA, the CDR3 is TGTGCCAGCAGCTTAGAACAGGGGTACTATGGCTACACCTTC.